One and the same sample provided the 12 T cell receptor beta chains below, sequenced in a study of tumor-infiltrating lymphocytes in primary liver carcinoma. The study extracted blood RNA from unsorted whole blood and also extracted germline DNA. Synthesis of TCR beta cDNA was carried out from 450 to 650 ng total RNA with a constant-region primer. For TCR beta, libraries were produced by three nested multiplex PCR rounds using slightly modified ARM-PCR. Use of TRBV1-TRBV30 forward primers with a C-beta reverse primer characterized the first two PCR rounds, which lasted roughly 9 cycles each. TCRdb processed the multiplex PCR reads anew with MiXCR; each CDR3 protein has one entry. This sample has 300,000 to 350,000 distinct CDR3 sequences, with about three fifths found just once. Sequencing was carried out using peripheral blood. The receptor source for this set is a woman younger than 45 with primary liver carcinoma and hepatitis B virus infection.

As to this clonotype: This may be a read error: a much more frequent sequence differs by one nucleotide. The chain couples TRBV5-5 to TRBJ2-5; D remains ambiguous. The CDR3 consists of 13 residues. Germline V gene sequence: CDR1 SGHKS, CDR2 YYEKEE (reference sequence). As DNA, the CDR3 is TGTGCCAGCAGTTTGGACCTCCAAGAGATCCAGTACTTC. It codes for CASSLDLQEIQYF. Full variable domain (outside the CDR3, taken from reference TRBV5-5 and TRBJ2-5): DAGVTQSPTHLIKTRGQQVTLRCSPISGHKSVSWYQQVLGQGPQFIFQYYEKEERGRGNFPDRFSARQFPNYSSELNVNALLLGDSALYLCASSLDLQEIQYFGPGTRLLVL.

The rearrangement links TRBV6-2 or TRBV6-3 to TRBJ2-4; D not resolved. V was clipped by 5 bases and J by 0 bases, with 11 bases between them. The CDR3 covers 15 residues. Germline CDR1 is MNHEY and CDR2 is SVGEGT. CDR3 nucleotides: TGTGCCAGCAGTAAACACCGGAAAGCCAAAAACATTCAGTACTTC. Translation gives CASSKHRKAKNIQYF.

A word on this clonotype: This may stem from a read error, because a much larger clone lies one nucleotide away. V gene TRBV6-5 combines with J gene TRBJ2-2, with 8 bases identical to TRBD1. V lost 5 bases to trimming and J lost 9 bases; unmatched junction nucleotides: 8. Germline V gene lookup returns CDR1 MNHEY and CDR2 SVGAGI. CDR3 length: 14 residues. The CDR3 DNA is TGTGCCAGCAGTCTCGAGACAGGGGCCCGGGAGCTGTTTTTT. Its translation: CASSLETGARELFF.

This clonotype was seen a few times. The chain couples TRBV7-9 to TRBJ2-1; D is unclear. Germline V gene sequence: CDR1 SEHNR, CDR2 FQNEAQ (reference sequence). CDR3 length equals 12 residues. The V end lost 7 bases, the J end lost 9 bases, and 13 bases lay between the germline ends. The CDR3 is CASTDLSSEQFF. CDR3 bases: TGTGCCAGCACGGACCTATCGAGTGAGCAGTTCTTC.

This clonotype was counted a single time. Compared with germline, one end of the junction differs, possibly owing to a read error. V is TRBV4-3 and J is TRBJ2-7; D is ambiguous. This CDR3 has 15 amino acids. Germline lookup yields CDR1 LGHNA and CDR2 YSLEER. CDR3 DNA: TGCACCAGCAGCCAAGTCGCGGATTTATCCTACGAGCAGTACTTC. Encoded protein: CTSSQVADLSYEQYF.

The J gene is TRBJ1-6, the V gene TRBV12-3 or TRBV12-4; the match to TRBD1 covers 10 bases. The CDR3 loop spans 17 amino acids. J lost 2 bases, V lost 6 bases, and 7 bases had no gene match. CDR3 sequence: CASRRGQGSTYNSPLHF. In nucleotides, the CDR3 is TGTGCCAGCAGGCGGGGACAGGGGAGCACCTATAATTCACCCCTCCACTTT.

Of note for this clonotype: A much larger clone lies a single base off, so this may be a read error. The chain carries TRBV4-2 and TRBJ2-7; D may be TRBD1 or TRBD2 (5 bases each). Trimming pared 1 base from V and 3 bases from J, leaving 10 bases between. Germline assignment: CDR1 LGHNA and CDR2 YNFKEQ. The CDR3 contains 14 residues. In DNA form, the CDR3 reads TGTGCCAGCAGCCAAGGCCGAGGGGTCTACGAGCAGTACTTC. This sequence encodes CASSQGRGVYEQYF.

The CDR3 DNA reads TGTGCCAGCAGCCGAGCCCCACATAGCACAGATACGTACTATTTT. It yields the protein CASSRAPHSTDTYYF. This chain links TRBV11-2 with TRBJ2-3, with D unclear. Germline CDR1 and CDR2: SGHAT and FQNNGV. The V and J ends lost 5 bases and 15 bases respectively, with 27 bases between them. The CDR3 spans 15 residues.

This clonotype has a handful of counts. V usage is TRBV28 and J usage is TRBJ2-7; D remains ambiguous. CDR3 length equals 15 residues. V gave up 5 bases and J gave up 0 bases, with 14 bases separating them. Germline values: CDR1 MDHEN, CDR2 SYDVKM. The CDR3 loop is CASSLPHGNSYEQYF. In DNA, the CDR3 is TGTGCCAGCAGTCTCCCCCACGGAAACTCCTACGAGCAGTACTTC. The full variable domain, its missing parts supplied by reference TRBV28 and TRBJ2-7, is DVKVTQSSRYLVKRTGEKVFLECVQDMDHENMFWYRQDPGLGLRLIYFSYDVKMKEKGDIPEGYSVSREKKERFSLILESASTNQTSMYLCASSLPHGNSYEQYFGPGTRLTVT.

As regards this clonotype: A much larger clonotype is one base distant, so this may be a read error. The chain employs TRBV12-3 or TRBV12-4 and TRBJ2-7; no definite D call. The CDR3 length is 11 residues. The CDR3 sequence is CVSSFAREQYF. CDR3 DNA sequence: TGTGTCAGCAGTTTCGCGCGCGAGCAGTACTTC.

Remarks on this clonotype: A much larger clone sits a single nucleotide away, making a read error possible. The chain uses TRBV29-1 and TRBJ2-3, with D hard to call. The CDR3 is 12 amino acids. CDR1 is SQVTM, CDR2 ANQGSEA, per germline. The DNA for the CDR3 is TGCGGCGTGCGGACCCGCACAGATACGCAGTATTTT. Translated: CGVRTRTDTQYF.

On this clonotype: Compared with germline, one end of the junction differs, possibly owing to a read error. The chain joins TRBV12-3 or TRBV12-4 to TRBJ2-7; D may be TRBD1 or TRBD2 (5 bases each). This CDR3 is 13 amino acids long. DNA for the CDR3: TGTGCCAGCAGTTTGTGCGAGATGGGGGAGCAATACTTC. It encodes CASSLCEMGEQYF.